Shown below are 27 T cell receptor beta chains from a single sample sequenced in a study of blood T cell repertoires in COVID-19. The method was immunoSEQ multiplex PCR; TCRdb's version includes in-frame clones alone and lacks a portion of them. The table has about 200,000 clones, around nine tenths seen once. What was sequenced was peripheral blood. The receptors shown here come from a man aged 18-30 years with active or convalescent COVID-19.

Only one count was recorded for this clone. The gene calls are TRBV11-2 and TRBJ2-1, with 11 bases matching TRBD1. V was pared by 4 bases and J by 7 bases, with 12 bases of the junction left unmatched. Germline V gene lookup returns CDR1 SGHAT and CDR2 FQNNGV. The CDR3 sequence is 17 residues long. In DNA, the CDR3 is TGTGCCAGCAGCTCTCGGACAGGGGGCGATTTAGGGAATGAGCAGTTCTTC. Translation gives CASSSRTGGDLGNEQFF.

The V and J genes are TRBV4-2 and TRBJ1-3, with 8 bases lining up with TRBD1. CDR3 length equals 16 residues. Germline CDR1 reads LGHNA; CDR2 reads YNFKEQ. Losses at the gene ends were 6 bases for V and 2 bases for J; bases not matched to a gene: 9. The CDR3 nucleotides are TGTGCCAGCAGACCTACAGGGGGTCCTCCTGGAAACACCATATATTTT. It specifies CASRPTGGPPGNTIYF.

The rearrangement joins TRBV5-6 to TRBJ1-2, with a tentative D call TRBD1 (5 bases). Trimming took 2 bases from V and 7 from J, leaving 12 bases between them. Looked up from germline, CDR1 is SGHDT and CDR2 is YYEEEE. The CDR3 length is 13 residues. CDR3 in amino acids: CASSFLRGGGYTF. The CDR3 region has the DNA TGTGCCAGCAGCTTTTTAAGGGGAGGTGGCTACACCTTC.

The gene calls are TRBV6-6 and TRBJ2-4, with 12 bases aligning to TRBD1. J gave up 7 bases and V 5 bases, and 12 bases lay outside the gene matches. This CDR3 has 17 residues. The V gene's germline CDR1 is MNHNY and CDR2 SVGAGI (reference sequence). The CDR3: CASSRGQGAAGGNIQYF. The CDR3 bases are TGTGCCAGCAGTCGGGGACAGGGGGCCGCCGGGGGGAACATTCAGTACTTC.

On this clone: Other DNA sequences in this specimen translate into the identical CDR3. The rearrangement links TRBV2 to TRBJ1-5; 10 bases are shared with TRBD1. With V trimmed by 8 bases and J by 2 bases, 0 bases remained unmatched. This CDR3 has 13 residues. Germline V gives CDR1 SNHLY, CDR2 FYNNEI. In DNA form, the CDR3 reads TGTGCCAGCGGGACAGGGGGCAATCAGCCCCAGCATTTT. Protein product: CASGTGGNQPQHF.

The chain has TRBV12-3 or TRBV12-4 and TRBJ2-2; D call uncertain. The ends were cut back, 3 bases at V and 6 bases at J, with 5 bases in the middle. This CDR3 is built from 12 residues. The CDR3 DNA is TGTGCCAGCAGTTTTAGCCCCGGGGAGCTGTTTTTT. Translation gives CASSFSPGELFF.

This chain uses TRBV15 with TRBJ2-7, with D maybe TRBD1 (5 bases). Per germline, CDR1 LNHNV and CDR2 YYDKDF (reference sequence). This CDR3 comprises 15 residues. Trimming took 0 bases from V and 1 from J, leaving 10 bases between them. CDR3 nucleotide sequence: TGTGCCACCAGCAGAGATGGCCCAGGGTCCTACGAGCAGTACTTC. Protein product: CATSRDGPGSYEQYF.

CDR3 region: CAISESRQEGSQPQHF. CDR3 bases: TGTGCCATCAGTGAATCCCGACAAGAGGGTAGTCAGCCCCAGCATTTT. The rearrangement links TRBV10-3 to TRBJ1-5; D call uncertain. Trimming removed 3 bases from V and 6 bases from J, with 18 bases in between. The germline gives CDR1 ENHRY, CDR2 SYGVKD. The CDR3 runs 16 residues.

About this clone itself: The sample contains more than one DNA sequence encoding this CDR3. The rearrangement joins TRBV30 to TRBJ1-5; a possible D gene is TRBD1 (6 bases). Germline V gives CDR1 GTSNPN, CDR2 SVGIG (reference sequence). V lost 1 base and J 2 bases, leaving 9 bases between the germline ends. The CDR3 is 14 amino acids. The CDR3: CAWSEGGGNQPQHF. CDR3 nucleotide sequence: TGTGCCTGGAGTGAAGGGGGTGGCAATCAGCCCCAGCATTTT.

The rearrangement links TRBV19 to TRBJ2-3; 8 nucleotides agree with TRBD1. The germline V gene has CDR1 LNHDA and CDR2 SQIVND (reference sequence). CDR3 length: 18 residues. V lost 4 bases and J lost 6; bases outside the gene matches: 18. CDR3 bases: TGTGCCAGTAGTAAACGGGGGATGGGACAGGTTAACAGTGATACGCAGTATTTT. Amino acids: CASSKRGMGQVNSDTQYF.

J is TRBJ2-7 and V is TRBV5-5; TRBD1 aligns across 11 bases. Germline assignment: CDR1 SGHKS and CDR2 YYEKEE (reference sequence). This CDR3 region has 14 residues. The ends lost 6 bases at V and 4 bases at J; junction bases unmatched: 6. The CDR3 reads CASNFRDRGYEQYF. CDR3 nucleotide sequence: TGTGCCAGCAACTTCCGGGACAGGGGGTACGAGCAGTACTTC.

V is TRBV6-5 and J is TRBJ1-1; D is ambiguous. CDR1 is MNHEY, CDR2 SVGAGI, per germline. This CDR3 has 14 residues. V lost 6 bases and J lost 0, with 11 bases in between. The CDR3 sequence is CASRGGTMNTEAFF. CDR3 DNA sequence: TGTGCCAGCAGGGGAGGCACCATGAACACTGAAGCTTTCTTT.

The CDR3 spells CASSPTGATGELFF. The CDR3 DNA is TGTGCCAGCAGCCCGACAGGGGCCACCGGGGAGCTGTTTTTT. This chain joins TRBV6-5 and TRBJ2-2; 8 bases agree with TRBD1. The V gene end was trimmed by 6 bases and the J gene end by 4 bases; junction bases not matched to a gene: 4. Germline lookup yields CDR1 MNHEY and CDR2 SVGAGI. The CDR3 is 14 amino acids.

The chain carries TRBV19 and TRBJ2-7; 9 bases are a match to TRBD1. CDR1 is LNHDA and CDR2 is SQIVND in the germline V gene (reference sequence). CDR3 length equals 15 residues. V was pared by 3 bases and J by 3 bases, with 6 bases of the junction left unmatched. CDR3 DNA sequence: TGTGCCAGTAGTATGGGACAGGGACTATTCTACGAGCAGTACTTC. It codes for CASSMGQGLFYEQYF.

V is TRBV14 and J is TRBJ2-7, with D perhaps TRBD2 (6 bases). The CDR3 is made up of 13 amino acids. CDR1 is SGHDN and CDR2 is FVKESK in the germline V gene. The V end lost 3 bases, the J end lost 6 bases, and 12 bases lay between the germline ends. CDR3 sequence (DNA): TGTGCCAGCAGCCAGGGACTCCTCCGCGAGCAGTACTTC. Translating gives CASSQGLLREQYF.

The chain couples TRBV11-3 to TRBJ2-1, with D tentatively TRBD1 (6 bases). V shed 0 bases and J shed 3 bases, with 9 bases lying between them. Germline CDR1 is SGHNT and CDR2 is YENEEA. There are 15 residues in the CDR3. Here the CDR3 reads CASSLEQGRYNEQFF. CDR3 DNA sequence: TGTGCCAGCAGCTTAGAGCAGGGGCGCTACAATGAGCAGTTCTTC. Drawing the rest from reference TRBV11-3 and TRBJ2-1, the complete variable domain is EAGVVQSPRYKIIEKKQPVAFWCNPISGHNTLYWYLQNLGQGPELLIRYENEEAVDDSQLPKDRFSAERLKGVDSTLKIQPAELGDSAVYLCASSLEQGRYNEQFFGPGTRLTVL.

The chain recombines TRBV7-6 with TRBJ1-1; D might be TRBD1 (5 bases). CDR3 length: 15 residues. Per germline, CDR1 SGHVS and CDR2 FNYEAQ. V was shortened by 1 base and J by 1 base, with 10 bases between the two germline ends. In DNA form, the CDR3 reads TGTGCCAGCAGCTTAGGGGGCCGGTGGAACACTGAAGCTTTCTTT. Encoded protein: CASSLGGRWNTEAFF.

The chain joins TRBV12-3 or TRBV12-4 to TRBJ1-1, with D maybe TRBD1 (5 bases). V lost 1 base and J 4 bases, leaving 7 bases between the germline ends. This CDR3 spans 13 amino acids. The CDR3 loop is CASSLGGGTEAFF. CDR3 DNA sequence: TGTGCCAGCAGTTTAGGGGGGGGCACTGAAGCTTTCTTT.

The chain is built from TRBV27 and TRBJ1-4, with unresolved D. Germline V lookup: CDR1 MNHEY, CDR2 SMNVEV (reference sequence). With 6 bases removed from V and 1 base from J, the gap between germline ends came to 9 bases. CDR3 length: 14 residues. In DNA, the CDR3 is TGTGCCAGCAGAACTGATATAACTAATGAAAAACTGTTTTTT. Translating gives CASRTDITNEKLFF.

The chain has TRBV7-3 and TRBJ2-3; D uncertain. Looked up from germline, CDR1 is SGHTA and CDR2 is FQGTGA. The CDR3 length is 14 residues. V lost 1 base and J 0 bases, leaving 5 bases between the germline ends. This CDR3 is CASSLMSSTDTQYF. The CDR3, as DNA: TGTGCCAGCAGCTTAATGAGTAGCACAGATACGCAGTATTTT.

In its sample, this clone was seen once. The chain has TRBV18 and TRBJ2-7; D is possibly TRBD2 (6 bases). The ends were cut back, 3 bases at V and 7 bases at J, with 13 bases in the middle. The CDR3 contains 13 residues. The germline V gene has CDR1 KGHSH and CDR2 LQKENI. CDR3 residues: CASSPSGGSEQYF. CDR3 DNA sequence: TGTGCCAGCTCACCCTCTGGGGGGTCAGAGCAGTACTTC.

The rearrangement joins TRBV19 to TRBJ2-3; D gene ambiguous. The CDR3 has 11 amino acids. In germline, CDR1 is LNHDA, CDR2 SQIVND (reference sequence). Trimming took off 1 base at V and 7 bases at J, with 3 bases between the two ends. The CDR3 protein is CASSIANTQYF. The CDR3, as DNA: TGTGCCAGTAGTATAGCCAATACGCAGTATTTT.

The chain recombines TRBV9 with TRBJ2-3, with D perhaps TRBD1 (5 bases). Per the germline V gene, CDR1 is SGDLS and CDR2 is YYNGEE. The CDR3 extends over 16 amino acids. Trimming shortened V by 0 bases and J by 5 bases, and 16 bases separated the two germline ends. CDR3 protein: CASSVGAAGFIDTQYF. The CDR3, as DNA: TGTGCCAGCAGCGTAGGGGCGGCAGGGTTCATAGATACGCAGTATTTT.

This clone has only a few counts. The chain links TRBV19 to TRBJ1-1; TRBD1 agrees at 7 bases. V was pared by 7 bases and J by 4 bases, with 12 bases of the junction left unmatched. This CDR3 is 15 amino acids long. Germline CDR1 and CDR2: LNHDA and SQIVND (reference sequence). DNA of the CDR3: TGTGCCAGTACCACATTAGGGGGCTTGGGCACTGAAGCTTTCTTT. This sequence encodes CASTTLGGLGTEAFF.

The chain has TRBV11-2 and TRBJ2-5, with TRBD2 matching 11 bases. Trimming at V came to 3 bases and at J to 2 bases, leaving 5 bases not matched to a gene. This CDR3 region has 16 residues. Germline V CDR1 and CDR2: SGHAT, FQNNGV. CDR3 sequence reads: CASSFGTSGGQETQYF. In DNA, the CDR3 is TGTGCCAGCAGCTTCGGGACTAGCGGCGGACAAGAGACCCAGTACTTC.

This chain joins TRBV6-6 and TRBJ1-4, with D maybe TRBD1 (5 bases). CDR3 size: 14 residues. Germline V gene lookup returns CDR1 MNHNY and CDR2 SVGAGI (reference sequence). V was cut by 6 bases and J by 8 bases, with 16 bases left in between. CDR3 residues: CASSLRQIKEKLFF. CDR3 coding DNA: TGTGCCAGCAGCCTACGACAGATTAAGGAAAAACTGTTTTTT.

The chain joins TRBV18 to TRBJ2-1; tentative D call: TRBD2 (5 bases). Per the germline V gene, CDR1 is KGHSH and CDR2 is LQKENI. Trimming removed 2 bases from V and 3 bases from J, with 11 bases in between. There are 15 residues in the CDR3. CDR3 residues: CASSPSRGIYNEQFF. The CDR3 nucleotides read TGTGCCAGCTCACCATCACGGGGTATCTACAATGAGCAGTTCTTC.